A single sample is the source of the 30 T cell receptor beta chains below, sequenced in a study of cytomegalovirus exposure and HLA in healthy donors. PCR employed 60 Vbeta and 13 Jbeta primers. This table comes from immunoSEQ multiplex PCR, and its TCRdb copy is limited to in-frame clones, with some not included. The sample includes 160,000 or so clones, 84% of them seen just once. Sequencing was done on a sample of PBMCs. All receptors come from a man aged 45-65 years in good health and CMV-seropositive.

This sequence joins TRBV10-3 and TRBJ1-5, with D perhaps TRBD1 (6 bases). Germline CDR1 ENHRY, CDR2 SYGVKD. V lost 3 bases and J 5 bases, leaving 11 bases between the germline ends. The CDR3 is 14 amino acids. CDR3 sequence: CAISDQQGDQPQHF. CDR3 in DNA: TGTGCCATCAGTGACCAACAGGGCGATCAGCCCCAGCATTTT.

This rearrangement joins TRBV19 to TRBJ1-1, with 7 bases aligning to TRBD1. The CDR3 spans 14 residues. Germline assignment: CDR1 LNHDA and CDR2 SQIVND (reference sequence). V lost 7 bases, J lost 2 bases, and 7 bases stayed unmatched. CDR3: CASTSRDRNTEAFF. The CDR3 DNA reads as TGTGCCAGTACCTCCCGGGACAGAAACACTGAAGCTTTCTTT.

The J gene is TRBJ2-1, the V gene TRBV7-2; D is perhaps TRBD1 (6 bases). The CDR3 loop spans 12 amino acids. Germline V gene data show CDR1 as SGHTA and CDR2 as FQGNSA. Between the trimmed V and J ends, which lost 4 bases and 9 bases, there was a span of 10 bases. CDR3 amino acids: CASSSTGREQFF. For the CDR3, the DNA is TGTGCCAGCAGCTCTACAGGGCGTGAGCAGTTCTTC. Using reference TRBV7-2 and TRBJ2-1 for the parts outside the CDR3, the full variable domain is GAGVSQSPSNKVTEKGKDVELRCDPISGHTALYWYRQSLGQGLEFLIYFQGNSAPDKSGLPSDRFSAERTGGSVSTLTIQRTQQEDSAVYLCASSSTGREQFFGPGTRLTVL.

The V gene is TRBV5-8, the J gene TRBJ1-1, with D uncertain. There are 12 residues in the CDR3. The V and J ends lost 2 bases and 6 bases respectively, with 8 bases between them. In germline, CDR1 is SGHTS, CDR2 YDEGEE. The CDR3 DNA reads TGTGCCAGCAGCTTTAATGTCCCTGAAGCTTTCTTT. Translating gives CASSFNVPEAFF.

CDR3 nucleotide sequence: TGTGCCAGCAGAACCGGGACAGGGTCCACAGATACGCAGTATTTT. It encodes CASRTGTGSTDTQYF. V is TRBV6-6 and J is TRBJ2-3; 9 bases fit TRBD1. Germline V CDR1 and CDR2: MNHNY, SVGAGI (reference sequence). Trimming at V came to 6 bases and at J to 2 bases, leaving 6 bases not matched to a gene. This CDR3 spans 15 amino acids.

The rearrangement uses TRBV7-2 and TRBJ1-5; 10 bases fit TRBD1. The CDR3 runs 16 residues. Losses at the gene ends were 5 bases for V and 4 bases for J; bases not matched to a gene: 8. CDR1 is SGHTA and CDR2 is FQGNSA in the germline V gene. The DNA of the CDR3 is TGTGCCAGCAGCCTCCGGGACAGGGGTTGGAATCAGCCCCAGCATTTT. Protein sequence: CASSLRDRGWNQPQHF.

The chain employs TRBV6-5 and TRBJ1-2; D remains ambiguous. The CDR3 has 14 amino acids. Trimming took off 6 bases at V and 0 bases at J, with 11 bases between the two ends. Germline CDR1 and CDR2: MNHEY and SVGAGI. The CDR3 loop reads CASRLTVSNYGYTF. The CDR3 coding sequence is TGTGCCAGCAGACTTACAGTGTCTAACTATGGCTACACCTTC.

The chain links TRBV9 to TRBJ1-2; D gene uncertain. This CDR3 region has 15 residues. Germline V gives CDR1 SGDLS, CDR2 YYNGEE. Trimming removed 0 bases at V and 3 bases at J, with 12 bases between. In DNA form, the CDR3 reads TGTGCCAGCAGCGTAGGTGCCAGTCTAGACTATGGCTACACCTTC. Its protein is CASSVGASLDYGYTF.

This chain uses TRBV18 with TRBJ1-5, with 8 bases aligning to TRBD1. The CDR3 consists of 13 residues. V shed 4 bases and J 5 bases; nucleotides not matched to a gene: 1. CDR1 and CDR2 from the germline V gene are KGHSH and LQKENI. The CDR3 loop is CASSQDRDQPQHF. The CDR3 DNA follows: TGTGCCAGCTCACAGGACAGGGATCAGCCCCAGCATTTT.

This chain uses TRBV5-1 with TRBJ1-1; possible D gene TRBD1, 6 bases. Germline V gene lookup returns CDR1 SGHRS and CDR2 YFSETQ. Trimming took off 3 bases at V and 0 bases at J, with 21 bases between the two ends. The CDR3 consists of 18 residues. The CDR3 bases are TGCGCCAGCAGCTCCCTACAGGACAGTATTAGCATGAACACTGAAGCTTTCTTT. Translation gives CASSSLQDSISMNTEAFF.

V gene TRBV6-5 combines with J gene TRBJ1-2; 9 positions agree with TRBD1. This CDR3 comprises 15 residues. The V gene's germline CDR1 is MNHEY and CDR2 SVGAGI. Losses at the gene ends were 4 bases for V and 4 bases for J; bases not matched to a gene: 7. This CDR3 reads CASSFGQGSSYGYTF. CDR3 DNA sequence: TGTGCCAGCAGTTTCGGACAGGGGTCGAGCTATGGCTACACCTTC.

The chain recombines TRBV9 with TRBJ1-5, with unresolved D. CDR1 and CDR2 (germline): SGDLS, YYNGEE. Trimming took 0 bases from V and 7 from J, leaving 11 bases between them. This CDR3 spans 14 amino acids. The CDR3 is CASSVGGGGQPQHF. In DNA form, the CDR3 reads TGTGCCAGCAGCGTAGGAGGAGGAGGGCAGCCCCAGCATTTT. Combining the CDR3 with reference TRBV9 and TRBJ1-5 gives the whole variable domain DSGVTQTPKHLITATGQRVTLRCSPRSGDLSVYWYQQSLDQGLQFLIQYYNGEERAKGNILERFSAQQFPDLHSELNLSSLELGDSALYFCASSVGGGGQPQHFGDGTRLSIL.

This sequence joins TRBV6-5 and TRBJ1-1; the D gene is possibly TRBD1 (5 bases). V lost 2 bases and J lost 1, with 11 bases in between. The CDR3 is 15 residues long. Germline V CDR1 and CDR2: MNHEY, SVGAGI. CDR3 loop: CASSYDGTPNTEAFF. The CDR3 nucleotides read TGTGCCAGCAGTTACGACGGGACTCCGAACACTGAAGCTTTCTTT.

The chain employs TRBV6-6 and TRBJ2-2; 7 positions match TRBD1. Germline V lookup: CDR1 MNHNY, CDR2 SVGAGI (reference sequence). With 6 bases clipped from V and 6 bases from J, the junction kept 7 bases outside the gene matches. The CDR3 length is 14 residues. The CDR3 nucleotides read TGTGCCAGCAGCCGGACAGGCCCCTCCGGGGAGCTGTTTTTT. Translating it yields CASSRTGPSGELFF.

This chain uses TRBV19 with TRBJ1-2; TRBD1 aligns across 8 bases. CDR1 is LNHDA and CDR2 is SQIVND in the germline V gene (reference sequence). CDR3 length: 16 residues. V shed 7 bases and J 2 bases; nucleotides not matched to a gene: 12. The chain's CDR3 is CASTLQGAAANYGYTF. CDR3 bases: TGTGCCAGTACCCTTCAGGGGGCGGCAGCCAACTATGGCTACACCTTC.

The chain employs TRBV5-6 and TRBJ2-3; D is unresolved. The CDR3 is 16 residues long. The germline gives CDR1 SGHDT, CDR2 YYEEEE. V was trimmed by 2 bases and J by 0 bases, leaving 13 bases between them. CDR3 sequence (DNA): TGTGCCAGCAGCTTAAAGACTCTTACTAGCACAGATACGCAGTATTTT. This sequence encodes CASSLKTLTSTDTQYF.

Worth noting for this clone: Distinct nucleotide sequences in the sample also encode this CDR3. The chain combines TRBV20-1 with TRBJ2-5, with D hard to call. Trimming took off 0 bases at V and 5 bases at J, with 4 bases between the two ends. The CDR3 sequence is 11 residues long. Germline V lookup: CDR1 DFQATT, CDR2 SNEGSKA (reference sequence). The CDR3: CSARDRETQYF. DNA for the CDR3: TGCAGTGCTAGAGACCGGGAGACCCAGTACTTC.

This clone was observed once. This chain uses TRBV9 with TRBJ2-3, with 10 bases matching TRBD2. The CDR3 runs to 17 residues. Germline CDR1 is SGDLS and CDR2 is YYNGEE. The junction had 17 bases not matched to a gene; V was cut back by 4 bases and J by 9 bases. The CDR3 loop is CASSSGLAEGPFGTQYF. The CDR3 DNA reads TGTGCCAGCAGCTCTGGACTAGCGGAGGGGCCATTCGGCACGCAGTATTTT.

V usage is TRBV7-9 and J usage is TRBJ2-7, with TRBD2 matching over 13 bases. V was clipped by 5 bases and J by 4 bases; unmatched bases: 5. This CDR3 comprises 15 residues. The germline gives CDR1 SEHNR, CDR2 FQNEAQ (reference sequence). The CDR3 DNA sequence: TGTGCCAGCAGCACTAGCGGGGGGGTCAGATACGAGCAGTACTTC. Translating it yields CASSTSGGVRYEQYF.

The chain uses TRBV5-1 and TRBJ2-3; 7 nucleotides line up with TRBD2. The CDR3 totals 16 residues. Trimming removed 4 bases from V and 1 base from J; junction bases left unmatched: 9. CDR1 and CDR2 (germline): SGHRS, YFSETQ. CDR3 nucleotides: TGCGCCAGCAGCATTGGGGGGGGTCTGGGCACAGATACGCAGTATTTT. Its translation is CASSIGGGLGTDTQYF.

J is TRBJ1-1 and V is TRBV6-1; unclear D gene. The V end was cut by 3 bases, the J end by 5 bases, with 10 bases between. CDR1 MNHNS and CDR2 SASEGT come from the germline V gene. This CDR3 is 13 amino acids long. This CDR3 is CASSELGRTEAFF. CDR3 nucleotides: TGTGCCAGCAGTGAGTTGGGGAGGACTGAAGCTTTCTTT.

V is TRBV18 and J is TRBJ1-4; 9 bases line up with TRBD1. Germline V lookup: CDR1 KGHSH, CDR2 LQKENI. The length of the CDR3 is 15 residues. Trimming at V came to 2 bases and at J to 8 bases, leaving 6 bases not matched to a gene. This chain's CDR3 is CASSPTGQGYEKLFF. The CDR3 DNA reads TGTGCCAGCTCACCAACGGGACAGGGATACGAAAAACTGTTTTTT.

V gene TRBV2 combines with J gene TRBJ2-5; 10 positions agree with TRBD1. In germline, CDR1 is SNHLY, CDR2 FYNNEI. V trimming: 6 bases; J trimming: 4 bases; junction bases outside the gene matches: 8. This CDR3 has 15 amino acids. The CDR3 is CASRGQGVVGETQYF. CDR3 sequence (DNA): TGTGCCAGCAGAGGACAGGGGGTCGTTGGAGAGACCCAGTACTTC. Full variable domain (remainder filled in from reference TRBV2 and TRBJ2-5): EPEVTQTPSHQVTQMGQEVILRCVPISNHLYFYWYRQILGQKVEFLVSFYNNEISEKSEIFDDQFSVERPDGSNFTLKIRSTKLEDSAMYFCASRGQGVVGETQYFGPGTRLLVL.

The rearrangement joins TRBV19 to TRBJ2-7, with 11 bases identical to TRBD1. V dropped 1 base and J dropped 2; count of bases not matched to a gene: 1. Germline assignment: CDR1 LNHDA and CDR2 SQIVND (reference sequence). This CDR3 has 15 residues. The DNA of the CDR3 is TGTGCCAGTAGTATAGGGGGACAGGGGGCCTACGAGCAGTACTTC. This codes for CASSIGGQGAYEQYF.

The chain combines TRBV19 with TRBJ2-7; D not resolved. Germline lookup yields CDR1 LNHDA and CDR2 SQIVND (reference sequence). The V and J ends lost 0 bases and 0 bases respectively, with 6 bases between them. CDR3 length equals 14 residues. The CDR3 coding sequence is TGTGCCAGTAGTATAGATAAACTCTCCTACGAGCAGTACTTC. It yields the protein CASSIDKLSYEQYF.

The gene calls are TRBV10-3 and TRBJ2-5; D possibly corresponds to TRBD2 (6 bases). V was pared by 6 bases and J by 1 base, with 12 bases between. The CDR3 extends over 14 amino acids. CDR1 and CDR2 from the germline V gene are ENHRY and SYGVKD. The CDR3 nucleotides are TGTGCCATCAGCGGCGGTAGCGGCCAAGAGACCCAGTACTTC. Its translation is CAISGGSGQETQYF.

The genes are TRBV19 and TRBJ2-2; 7 bases are a match to TRBD2. Germline-derived CDR1 and CDR2 are LNHDA and SQIVND (reference sequence). The V and J ends lost 10 bases and 2 bases, in that order; junction bases with no gene match: 10. This CDR3 is built from 15 residues. The CDR3 DNA sequence: TGTGCCACCACTCCGGGAGGAATCAACACCGGGGAGCTGTTTTTT. This codes for CATTPGGINTGELFF.

The V call is TRBV11-3, the J call TRBJ2-1; 10 bases match TRBD2. V lost 4 bases and J lost 7; bases outside the gene matches: 10. CDR1 and CDR2 from the germline V gene are SGHNT and YENEEA. The CDR3 is 16 amino acids. The CDR3 spells CASSSAGSGRVNEQFF. The CDR3 nucleotides read TGTGCCAGCAGCTCCGCTGGAAGCGGGAGGGTAAATGAGCAGTTCTTC. Using reference TRBV11-3 and TRBJ2-1 for the parts outside the CDR3, the full variable domain is EAGVVQSPRYKIIEKKQPVAFWCNPISGHNTLYWYLQNLGQGPELLIRYENEEAVDDSQLPKDRFSAERLKGVDSTLKIQPAELGDSAVYLCASSSAGSGRVNEQFFGPGTRLTVL.

This chain connects TRBV15 to TRBJ2-1; 9 nucleotides line up with TRBD2. The CDR3 consists of 14 residues. After removal of 3 bases from V and 6 bases from J, the junction contained 3 bases not matched to a gene. Germline values: CDR1 LNHNV, CDR2 YYDKDF (reference sequence). The CDR3 loop reads CATSSLAGFNEQFF. CDR3 DNA sequence: TGTGCCACCAGCAGTCTAGCGGGGTTCAATGAGCAGTTCTTC.

The CDR3: CATSGTGPGQPQHF. The CDR3 bases are TGTGCCACCTCCGGGACAGGGCCCGGTCAGCCCCAGCATTTT. This rearrangement joins TRBV6-5 to TRBJ1-5; the match to TRBD1 covers 9 bases. Germline CDR1 and CDR2: MNHEY and SVGAGI. The CDR3 is 14 amino acids. With V trimmed by 10 bases and J by 6 bases, 10 bases remained unmatched.